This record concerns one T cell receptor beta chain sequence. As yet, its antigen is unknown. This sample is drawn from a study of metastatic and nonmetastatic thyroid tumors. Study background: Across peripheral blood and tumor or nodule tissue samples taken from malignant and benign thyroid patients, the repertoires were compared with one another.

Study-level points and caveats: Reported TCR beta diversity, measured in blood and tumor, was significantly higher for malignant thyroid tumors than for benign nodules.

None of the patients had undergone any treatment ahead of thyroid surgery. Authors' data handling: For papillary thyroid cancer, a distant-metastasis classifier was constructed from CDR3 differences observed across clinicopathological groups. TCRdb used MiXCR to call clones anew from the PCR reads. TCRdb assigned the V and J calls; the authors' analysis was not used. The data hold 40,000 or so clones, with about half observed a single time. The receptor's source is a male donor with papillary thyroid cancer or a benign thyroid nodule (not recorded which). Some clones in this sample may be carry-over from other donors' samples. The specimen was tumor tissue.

The CDR3 DNA sequence: TGTGCCAGTAGTCTACCGAAGAGGAACAATGAGCAGTTCTTC. Amino acid sequence: CASSLPKRNNEQFF. The V and J genes are TRBV19 and TRBJ2-1; D is uncertain. The V gene lost 5 bases and the J gene lost 5 bases, with 13 bases spanning the gap. The CDR3 totals 14 residues. Germline V CDR1 and CDR2: LNHDA, SQIVND (reference sequence). The whole variable domain, remainder taken from reference TRBV19 and TRBJ2-1, is DGGITQSPKYLFRKEGQNVTLSCEQNLNHDAMYWYRQDPGQGLRLIYYSQIVNDFQKGDIAEGYSVSREKKESFPLTVTSAQKNPTAFYLCASSLPKRNNEQFFGPGTRLTVL.